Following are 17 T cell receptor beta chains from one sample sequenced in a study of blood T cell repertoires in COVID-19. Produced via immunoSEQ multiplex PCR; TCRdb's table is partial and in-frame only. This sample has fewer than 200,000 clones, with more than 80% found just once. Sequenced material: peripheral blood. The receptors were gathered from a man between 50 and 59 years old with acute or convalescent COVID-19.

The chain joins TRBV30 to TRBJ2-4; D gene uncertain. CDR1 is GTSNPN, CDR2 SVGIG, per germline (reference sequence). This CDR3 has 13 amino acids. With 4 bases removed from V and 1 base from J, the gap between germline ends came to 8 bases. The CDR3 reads CAWTGSAKNIQYF. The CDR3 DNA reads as TGTGCCTGGACAGGATCGGCCAAAAACATTCAGTACTTC.

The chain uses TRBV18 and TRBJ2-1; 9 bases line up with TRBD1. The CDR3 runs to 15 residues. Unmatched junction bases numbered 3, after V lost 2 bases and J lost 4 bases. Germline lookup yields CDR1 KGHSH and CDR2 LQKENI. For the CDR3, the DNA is TGTGCCAGCTCACCAAGGGACAGGGTTTACAATGAGCAGTTCTTC. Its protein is CASSPRDRVYNEQFF.

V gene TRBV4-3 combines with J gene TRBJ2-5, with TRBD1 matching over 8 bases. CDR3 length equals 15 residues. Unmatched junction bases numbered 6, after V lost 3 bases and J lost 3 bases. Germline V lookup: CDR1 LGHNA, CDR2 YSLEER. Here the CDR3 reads CASSQGTGHKETQYF. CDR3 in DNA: TGCGCCAGCAGCCAGGGGACAGGTCATAAAGAGACCCAGTACTTC.

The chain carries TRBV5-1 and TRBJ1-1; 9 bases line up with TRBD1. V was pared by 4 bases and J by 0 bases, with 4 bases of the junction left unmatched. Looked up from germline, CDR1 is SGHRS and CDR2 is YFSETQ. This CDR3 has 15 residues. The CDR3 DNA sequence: TGCGCCAGCAGCACCCGGACAGGGGTGAACACTGAAGCTTTCTTT. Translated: CASSTRTGVNTEAFF.

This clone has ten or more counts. CDR3 in amino acids: CASSLNWGQANTEAFF. DNA for the CDR3: TGCGCCAGCAGCTTGAATTGGGGACAGGCGAACACTGAAGCTTTCTTT. The gene calls are TRBV5-1 and TRBJ1-1, with 8 bases lining up with TRBD1. The CDR3 is made up of 16 amino acids. Germline V gives CDR1 SGHRS, CDR2 YFSETQ. The J segment lost 1 base and the V segment lost 1 base, leaving 6 bases of the junction unmatched.

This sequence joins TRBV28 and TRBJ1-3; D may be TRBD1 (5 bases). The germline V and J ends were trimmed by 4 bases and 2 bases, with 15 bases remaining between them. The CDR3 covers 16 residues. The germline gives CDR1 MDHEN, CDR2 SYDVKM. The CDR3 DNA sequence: TGTGCCAGCAGTTCCACGGGGGGAGCGGCTGGAAACACCATATATTTT. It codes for CASSSTGGAAGNTIYF.

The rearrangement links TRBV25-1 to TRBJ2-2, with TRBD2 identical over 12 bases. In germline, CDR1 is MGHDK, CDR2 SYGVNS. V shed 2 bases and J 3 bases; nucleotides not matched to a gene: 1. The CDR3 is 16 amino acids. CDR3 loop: CASSERLAGDTGELFF. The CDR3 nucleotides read TGTGCCAGCAGTGAACGACTAGCGGGGGACACCGGGGAGCTGTTTTTT.

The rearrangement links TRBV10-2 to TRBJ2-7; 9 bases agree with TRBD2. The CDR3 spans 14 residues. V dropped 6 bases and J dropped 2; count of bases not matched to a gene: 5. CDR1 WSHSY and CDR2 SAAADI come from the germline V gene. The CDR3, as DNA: TGCGCCAGCAGGAGACTAGCGGCAACCTACGAGCAGTACTTC. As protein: CASRRLAATYEQYF.

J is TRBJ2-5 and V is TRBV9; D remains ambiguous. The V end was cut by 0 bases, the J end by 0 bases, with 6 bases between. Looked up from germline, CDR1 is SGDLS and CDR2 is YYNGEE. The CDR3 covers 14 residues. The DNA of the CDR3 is TGTGCCAGCAGCGTAGGCGTCAACCAAGAGACCCAGTACTTC. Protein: CASSVGVNQETQYF.

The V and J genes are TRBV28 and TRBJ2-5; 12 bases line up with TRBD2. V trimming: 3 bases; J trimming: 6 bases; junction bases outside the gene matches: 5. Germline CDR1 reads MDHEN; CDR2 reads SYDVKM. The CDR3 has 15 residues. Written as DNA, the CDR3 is TGTGCCAGCAGTTTTGGGCTAGCGGGAGGGAAGACCCAGTACTTC. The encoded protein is CASSFGLAGGKTQYF.

This CDR3 reads CASSPLAGVYNEQFF. The CDR3 DNA is TGTGCCAGCAGTCCCCTAGCGGGAGTCTACAATGAGCAGTTCTTC. This sequence joins TRBV6-5 and TRBJ2-1; 10 bases are a match to TRBD2. Germline lookup yields CDR1 MNHEY and CDR2 SVGAGI. J gave up 3 bases and V 5 bases, and 4 bases lay outside the gene matches. The CDR3 has 15 residues.

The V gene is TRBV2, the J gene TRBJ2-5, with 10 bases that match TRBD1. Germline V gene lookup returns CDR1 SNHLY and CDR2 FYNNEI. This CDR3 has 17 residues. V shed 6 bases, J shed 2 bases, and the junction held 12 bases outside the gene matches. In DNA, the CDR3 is TGTGCCAGCAGGAAGGGGGGACAGGGGCTCTGGCAAGAGACCCAGTACTTC. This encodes CASRKGGQGLWQETQYF.

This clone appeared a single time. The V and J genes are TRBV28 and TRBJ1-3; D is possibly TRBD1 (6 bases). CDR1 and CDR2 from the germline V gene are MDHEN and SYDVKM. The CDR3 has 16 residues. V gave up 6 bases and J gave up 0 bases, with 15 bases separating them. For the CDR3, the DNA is TGTGCCAGCAGCCGAGGACAGTTGGTCTCTGGAAACACCATATATTTT. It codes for CASSRGQLVSGNTIYF.

The CDR3 nucleotides read TGTGCCAGTAGTATACAGGGGGCCTACGAGCAGTACTTC. It yields the protein CASSIQGAYEQYF. The chain recombines TRBV19 with TRBJ2-7, with 7 bases identical to TRBD1. V lost 2 bases, J lost 2 bases, and 0 bases stayed unmatched. This CDR3 is 13 amino acids long. The germline gives CDR1 LNHDA, CDR2 SQIVND (reference sequence).

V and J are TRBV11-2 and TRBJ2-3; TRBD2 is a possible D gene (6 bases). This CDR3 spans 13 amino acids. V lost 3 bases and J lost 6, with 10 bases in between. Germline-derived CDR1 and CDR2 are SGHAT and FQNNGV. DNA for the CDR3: TGTGCCAGCAGCTTCTTAGCGGCTGATACGCAGTATTTT. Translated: CASSFLAADTQYF.

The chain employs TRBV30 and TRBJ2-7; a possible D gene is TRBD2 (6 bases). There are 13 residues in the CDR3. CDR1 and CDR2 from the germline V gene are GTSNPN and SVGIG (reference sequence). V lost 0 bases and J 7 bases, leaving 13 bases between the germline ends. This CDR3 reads CAWSVSWGGEQYF. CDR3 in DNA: TGTGCCTGGAGTGTTAGTTGGGGAGGTGAGCAGTACTTC. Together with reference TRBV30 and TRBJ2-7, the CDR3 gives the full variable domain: SQTIHQWPATLVQPVGSPLSLECTVEGTSNPNLYWYRQAAGRGLQLLFYSVGIGQISSEVPQNLSASRPQDRQFILSSKKLLLSDSGFYLCAWSVSWGGEQYFGPGTRLTVT.

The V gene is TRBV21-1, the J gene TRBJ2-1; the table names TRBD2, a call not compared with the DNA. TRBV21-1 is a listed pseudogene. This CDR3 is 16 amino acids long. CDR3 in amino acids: CASSKIAGGAYNEQFF. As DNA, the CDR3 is TGTGCCAGCAGCAAGATAGCGGGAGGCGCCTACAATGAGCAGTTCTTC.